This T cell receptor (beta chain) was sequenced during a study of blood T cell repertoires in COVID-19. Study-wide background: T cells, B-cell-depleted T cells, or PBMCs supplied cDNA or gDNA.

The method was immunoSEQ multiplex PCR; TCRdb's version includes in-frame clones alone and lacks a portion of them. Of about 57,000 clones in the sample, around 92% were seen once. The source of this sequence is a man aged 55 to 69 with acute or convalescent COVID-19. Sample: peripheral blood.

CDR3 nucleotide sequence: TGTGCCAGCAGCTTCGGAGGGGCCGACAGGGAGGCCGAGCAGTACTTC. Its protein is CASSFGGADREAEQYF. The chain recombines TRBV7-9 with TRBJ2-7; tentative D call: TRBD1 (7 bases). CDR1 is SEHNR and CDR2 is FQNEAQ in the germline V gene (reference sequence). Trimming cost V 3 bases and J 6 bases, with 21 bases left between them. The length of the CDR3 is 16 residues. The entire variable domain, with the rest obtained from reference TRBV7-9 and TRBJ2-7, is as follows: DTGVSQNPRHKITKRGQNVTFRCDPISEHNRLYWYRQTLGQGPEFLTYFQNEAQLEKSRLLSDRFSAERPKGSFSTLEIQRTEQGDSAMYLCASSFGGADREAEQYFGPGTRLTVT.